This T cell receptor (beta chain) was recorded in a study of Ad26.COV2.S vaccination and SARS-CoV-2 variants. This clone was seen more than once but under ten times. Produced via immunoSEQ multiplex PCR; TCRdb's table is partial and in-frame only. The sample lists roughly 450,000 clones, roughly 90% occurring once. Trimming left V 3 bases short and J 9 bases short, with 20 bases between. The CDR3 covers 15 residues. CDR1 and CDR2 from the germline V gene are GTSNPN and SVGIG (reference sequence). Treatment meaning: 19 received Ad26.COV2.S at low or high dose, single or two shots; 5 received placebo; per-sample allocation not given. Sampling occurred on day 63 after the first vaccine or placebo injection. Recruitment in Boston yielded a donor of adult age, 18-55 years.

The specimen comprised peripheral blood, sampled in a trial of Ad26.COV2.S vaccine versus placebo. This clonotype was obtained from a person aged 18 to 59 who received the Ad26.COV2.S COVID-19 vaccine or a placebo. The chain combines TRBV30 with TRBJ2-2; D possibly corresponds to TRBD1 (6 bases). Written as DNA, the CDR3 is TGTGCCTGGAGGAACCAAAAGACAGGCGTCCGGGAGCTGTTTTTT. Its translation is CAWRNQKTGVRELFF.